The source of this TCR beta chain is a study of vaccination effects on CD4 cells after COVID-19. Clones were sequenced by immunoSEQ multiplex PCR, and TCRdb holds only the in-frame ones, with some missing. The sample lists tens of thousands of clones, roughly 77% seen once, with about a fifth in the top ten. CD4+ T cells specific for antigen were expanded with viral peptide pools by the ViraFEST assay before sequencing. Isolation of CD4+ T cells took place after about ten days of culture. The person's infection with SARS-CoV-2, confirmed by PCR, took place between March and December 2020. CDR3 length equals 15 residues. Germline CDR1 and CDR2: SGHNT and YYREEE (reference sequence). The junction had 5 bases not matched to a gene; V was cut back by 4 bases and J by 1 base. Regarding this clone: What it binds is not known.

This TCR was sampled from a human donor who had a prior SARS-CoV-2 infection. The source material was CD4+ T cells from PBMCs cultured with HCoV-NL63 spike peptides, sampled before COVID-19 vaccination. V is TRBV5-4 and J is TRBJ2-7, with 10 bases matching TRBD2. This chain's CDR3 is CASSPGLAVSYEQYF. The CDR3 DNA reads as TGTGCCAGCAGCCCCGGACTAGCGGTTTCCTACGAGCAGTACTTC.